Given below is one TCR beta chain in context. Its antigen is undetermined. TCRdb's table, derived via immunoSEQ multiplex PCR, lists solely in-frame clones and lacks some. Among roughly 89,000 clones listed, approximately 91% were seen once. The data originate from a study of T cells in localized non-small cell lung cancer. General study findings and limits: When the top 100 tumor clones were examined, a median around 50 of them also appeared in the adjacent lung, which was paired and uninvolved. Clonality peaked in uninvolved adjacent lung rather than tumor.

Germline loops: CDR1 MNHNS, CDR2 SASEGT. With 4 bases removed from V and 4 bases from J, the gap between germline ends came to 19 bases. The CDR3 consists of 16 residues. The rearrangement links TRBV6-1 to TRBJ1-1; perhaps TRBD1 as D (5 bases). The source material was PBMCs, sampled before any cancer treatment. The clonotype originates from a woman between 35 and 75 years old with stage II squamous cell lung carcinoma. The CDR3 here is CASSGRQTSRTTEAFF. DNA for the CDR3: TGTGCCAGCAGTGGCCGACAGACCTCTAGGACCACTGAAGCTTTCTTT.